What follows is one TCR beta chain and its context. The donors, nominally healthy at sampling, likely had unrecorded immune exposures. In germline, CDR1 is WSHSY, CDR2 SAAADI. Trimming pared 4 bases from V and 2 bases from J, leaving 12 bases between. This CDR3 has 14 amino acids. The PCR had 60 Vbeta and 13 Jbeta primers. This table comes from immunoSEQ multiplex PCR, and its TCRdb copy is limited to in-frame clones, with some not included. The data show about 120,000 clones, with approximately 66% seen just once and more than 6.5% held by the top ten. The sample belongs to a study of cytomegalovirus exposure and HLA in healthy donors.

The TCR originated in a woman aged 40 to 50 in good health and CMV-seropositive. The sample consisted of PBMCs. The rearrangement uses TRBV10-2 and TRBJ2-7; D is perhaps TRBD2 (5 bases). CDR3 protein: CASSGATGTYEQYF. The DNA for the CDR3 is TGCGCCAGCAGTGGAGCAACGGGGACCTACGAGCAGTACTTC.